This TCR beta chain was captured by sequencing in a study of blood T cell repertoires in COVID-19. After removal of 7 bases from V and 12 bases from J, the junction contained 15 bases not matched to a gene. Germline CDR1 MNHNY, CDR2 SVGAGI (reference sequence). CDR3 length equals 15 residues. TCRdb's copy holds only in-frame clones and misses some; the assay was immunoSEQ multiplex PCR. The data show about 130,000 clones, around 86% seen once. The sample was peripheral blood. This TCR was recovered from a man at least 80 years old with active or convalescent COVID-19. The chain uses TRBV6-6 and TRBJ1-6, with 7 bases identical to TRBD1. The CDR3 spells CASTQGVRGLGPLHF. Written as DNA, the CDR3 is TGTGCCAGCACCCAGGGGGTACGGGGATTAGGACCCCTCCACTTT.